The 4 T cell receptor beta chains below come from one sample, sequenced in a study of blood T cell repertoires in COVID-19. Profiling relied on immunoSEQ multiplex PCR, and the TCRdb table lists in-frame clones only, not all of them. The data contain roughly 200,000 clones, 75% to 90% of them singletons. Sequencing used peripheral blood. These receptors were taken from a human donor with active or convalescent COVID-19. The donor label of this sample is uncertain.

J is TRBJ2-1 and V is TRBV7-9; TRBD1 matches 8 bases. The V and J ends lost 4 bases and 4 bases, in that order; junction bases with no gene match: 12. Germline V gene sequence: CDR1 SEHNR, CDR2 FQNEAQ (reference sequence). This CDR3 is 17 amino acids long. The CDR3 is CASSSIRQGLEYNEQFF. CDR3 DNA: TGTGCCAGCAGCTCAATCAGACAGGGGTTGGAATACAATGAGCAGTTCTTC.

The V gene is TRBV30, the J gene TRBJ1-6; D is uncertain. The germline V gene has CDR1 GTSNPN and CDR2 SVGIG (reference sequence). Between the trimmed V and J ends, which lost 7 bases and 8 bases, there was a span of 15 bases. The CDR3 sequence is 13 residues long. CDR3 DNA: TGTGCCTCCCTCGCGCTGATCCATTCACCCCTCCACTTT. Encoded protein: CASLALIHSPLHF.

The chain combines TRBV21-1 with TRBJ2-3; TRBD2, as called in the table, went unchecked against the DNA. TRBV21-1 is a known pseudogene. The length of the CDR3 is 15 residues. DNA for the CDR3: TGTGCCAGCAGCAAAAGGTCTAGCGGGCCAGATACGCAGTATTTT. This sequence encodes CASSKRSSGPDTQYF.

J is TRBJ2-3 and V is TRBV28; TRBD2 matches 9 bases. V lost 6 bases, J lost 3 bases, and 7 bases stayed unmatched. This CDR3 spans 15 amino acids. Germline V gene lookup returns CDR1 MDHEN and CDR2 SYDVKM. The DNA of the CDR3 is TGTGCCAGCAGCCTAGCCCTAGCGGGAACAGATACGCAGTATTTT. Its translation: CASSLALAGTDTQYF.